This TCR beta chain emerged from a study of beta chain features in type 1 diabetes. For this clone: Its matching antigen is unknown.

General observations from the study: The naive, central memory and Treg TCRB repertoires of patients appeared to be more similar to one another than those of healthy donors. Shorter TCRB CDR3s, moderately but significantly so, marked every one of the four CD4+ subsets in Type 1 diabetes patients.

CD4+ naive, central memory, regulatory and stem cell-like memory subsets were isolated by sorting on CD45RO/CCR7/CD25/CD127/CD95/CD27. Sequencing targeted expressed TCRB transcripts, as all isolated RNA had been reverse transcribed. TCRdb's table, derived via immunoSEQ multiplex PCR, lists solely in-frame clones and lacks some. The repertoire holds 630,000 or so clones, with more than 12% as singletons. Unmatched junction bases numbered 3, after V lost 3 bases and J lost 6 bases. From germline, CDR1 is KGHSH and CDR2 LQKENI. CDR3 length equals 15 residues. The chain carries TRBV18 and TRBJ2-1; the match to TRBD2 covers 12 bases. The receptor's source is a man between 18 and 35 years old with type 1 diabetes. What was sequenced was naive CD4+ T cells from blood. In DNA, the CDR3 is TGTGCCAGCTCACCTCTAGCGGGGGGGCCCAATGAGCAGTTCTTC. This translates into CASSPLAGGPNEQFF.